This T cell receptor beta chain is drawn from a study of T cell responses to AZD1222 COVID-19 vaccine. This clone was seen a few times. Assay: immunoSEQ multiplex PCR; the TCRdb copy retains only in-frame clones and omits some. The repertoire holds some 150,000 clones, with just over 90% as singletons. V gave up 5 bases and J gave up 1 base, with 21 bases separating them. The CDR3 runs to 18 residues. Looked up from germline, CDR1 is MNHEY and CDR2 is SMNVEV (reference sequence). V is TRBV27 and J is TRBJ1-5, with unresolved D. Material: peripheral blood, obtained on day 0 of MenACWY control vaccination. This clonotype was obtained from an adult in good health. The CDR3: CASSPNRAGVGSNQPQHF. The CDR3 DNA sequence: TGTGCCAGCAGTCCGAATAGAGCCGGGGTCGGGAGCAATCAGCCCCAGCATTTT.